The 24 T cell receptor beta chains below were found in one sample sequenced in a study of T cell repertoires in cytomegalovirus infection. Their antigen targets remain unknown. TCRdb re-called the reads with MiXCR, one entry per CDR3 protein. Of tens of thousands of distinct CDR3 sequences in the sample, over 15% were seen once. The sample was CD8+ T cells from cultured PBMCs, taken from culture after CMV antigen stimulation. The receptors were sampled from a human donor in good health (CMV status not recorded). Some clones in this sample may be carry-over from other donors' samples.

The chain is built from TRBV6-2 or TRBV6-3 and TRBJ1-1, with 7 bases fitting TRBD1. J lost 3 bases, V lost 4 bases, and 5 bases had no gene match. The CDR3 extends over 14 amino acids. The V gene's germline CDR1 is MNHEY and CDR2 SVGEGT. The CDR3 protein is CASSLTDRYTEAFF. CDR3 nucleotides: TGTGCCAGCAGTTTAACGGACAGGTACACTGAAGCTTTCTTT.

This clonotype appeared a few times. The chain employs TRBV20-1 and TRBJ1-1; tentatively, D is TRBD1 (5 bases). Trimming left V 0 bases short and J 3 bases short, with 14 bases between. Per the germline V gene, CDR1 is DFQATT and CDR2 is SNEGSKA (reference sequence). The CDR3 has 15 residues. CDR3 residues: CSARDWEGRDTEAFF. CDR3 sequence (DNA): TGCAGTGCTAGAGATTGGGAGGGGCGAGACACTGAAGCTTTCTTT.

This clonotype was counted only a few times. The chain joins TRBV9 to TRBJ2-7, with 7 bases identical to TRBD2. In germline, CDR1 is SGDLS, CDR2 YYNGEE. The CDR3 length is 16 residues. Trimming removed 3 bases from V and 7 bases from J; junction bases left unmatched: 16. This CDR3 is CASSASGQGGPGEQYF. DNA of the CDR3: TGTGCCAGCAGCGCCTCCGGGCAGGGAGGGCCGGGGGAGCAGTACTTC.

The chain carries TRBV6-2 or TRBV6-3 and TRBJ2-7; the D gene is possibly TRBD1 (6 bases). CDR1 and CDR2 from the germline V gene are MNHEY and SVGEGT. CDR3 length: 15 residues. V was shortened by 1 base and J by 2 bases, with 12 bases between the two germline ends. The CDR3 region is CASSYLPTGPYEQYF. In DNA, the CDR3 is TGTGCCAGCAGTTACTTGCCGACAGGTCCCTACGAGCAGTACTTC.

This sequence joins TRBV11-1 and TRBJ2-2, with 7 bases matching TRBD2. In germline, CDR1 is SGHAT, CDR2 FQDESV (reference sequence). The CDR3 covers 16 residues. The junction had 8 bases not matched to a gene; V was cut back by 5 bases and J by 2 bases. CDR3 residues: CASSPRWGGNTGELFF. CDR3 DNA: TGTGCCAGCAGCCCCCGATGGGGGGGTAACACCGGGGAGCTGTTTTTT. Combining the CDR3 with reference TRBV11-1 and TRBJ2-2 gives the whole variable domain EAEVAQSPRYKITEKSQAVAFWCDPISGHATLYWYRQILGQGPELLVQFQDESVVDDSQLPKDRFSAERLKGVDSTLKIQPAELGDSAMYLCASSPRWGGNTGELFFGEGSRLTVL.

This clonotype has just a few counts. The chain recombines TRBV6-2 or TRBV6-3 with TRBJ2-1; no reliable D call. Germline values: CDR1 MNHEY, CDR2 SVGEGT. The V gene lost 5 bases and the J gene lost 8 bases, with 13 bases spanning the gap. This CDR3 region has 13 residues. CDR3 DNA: TGTGCCAGCAGTGTGGGCCGCGTCGATGAGCAGTTCTTC. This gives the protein CASSVGRVDEQFF.

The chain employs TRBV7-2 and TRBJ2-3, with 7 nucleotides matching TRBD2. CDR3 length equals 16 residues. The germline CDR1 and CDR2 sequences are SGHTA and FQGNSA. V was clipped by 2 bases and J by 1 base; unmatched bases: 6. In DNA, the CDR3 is TGTGCCAGCAGCTTATTTGCGGGGGTAGGCACAGATACGCAGTATTTT. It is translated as CASSLFAGVGTDTQYF.

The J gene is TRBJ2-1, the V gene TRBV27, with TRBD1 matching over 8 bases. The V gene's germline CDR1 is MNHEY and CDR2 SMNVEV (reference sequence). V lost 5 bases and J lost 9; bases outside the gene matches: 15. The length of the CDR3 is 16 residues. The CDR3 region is CASSQSRGPLFGEQFF. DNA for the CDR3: TGTGCCAGCAGTCAATCCAGGGGGCCCCTTTTCGGTGAGCAGTTCTTC.

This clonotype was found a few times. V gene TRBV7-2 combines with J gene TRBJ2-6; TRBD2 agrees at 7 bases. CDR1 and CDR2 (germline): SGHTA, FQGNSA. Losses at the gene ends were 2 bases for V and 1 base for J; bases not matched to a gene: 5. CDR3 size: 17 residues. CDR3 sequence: CASSLPGGLSGANVLTF. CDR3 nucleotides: TGTGCCAGCAGCTTACCGGGAGGATTATCTGGGGCCAACGTCCTGACTTTC. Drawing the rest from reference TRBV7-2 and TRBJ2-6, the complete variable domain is GAGVSQSPSNKVTEKGKDVELRCDPISGHTALYWYRQSLGQGLEFLIYFQGNSAPDKSGLPSDRFSAERTGGSVSTLTIQRTQQEDSAVYLCASSLPGGLSGANVLTFGAGSRLTVL.

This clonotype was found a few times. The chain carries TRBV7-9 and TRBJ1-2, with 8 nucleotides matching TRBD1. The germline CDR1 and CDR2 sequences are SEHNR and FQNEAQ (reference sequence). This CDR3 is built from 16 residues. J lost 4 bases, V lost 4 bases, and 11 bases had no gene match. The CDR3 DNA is TGTGCCAGCAGCTGGGTTGGACAGGGAGATAGCTATGGCTACACCTTC. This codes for CASSWVGQGDSYGYTF.

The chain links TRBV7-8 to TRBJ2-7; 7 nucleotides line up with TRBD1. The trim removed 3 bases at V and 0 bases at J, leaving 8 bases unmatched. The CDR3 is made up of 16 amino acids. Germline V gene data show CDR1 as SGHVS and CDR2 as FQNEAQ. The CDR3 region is CASSFSGTESSYEQYF. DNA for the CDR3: TGTGCCAGCAGCTTTTCCGGGACAGAGTCCTCCTACGAGCAGTACTTC.

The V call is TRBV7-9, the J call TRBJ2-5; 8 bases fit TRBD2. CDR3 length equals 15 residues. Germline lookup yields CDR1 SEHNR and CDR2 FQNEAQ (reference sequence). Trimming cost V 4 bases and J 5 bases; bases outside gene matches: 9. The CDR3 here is CASSSPGLGRETQYF. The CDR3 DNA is TGTGCCAGCAGCTCTCCGGGACTAGGAAGGGAGACCCAGTACTTC. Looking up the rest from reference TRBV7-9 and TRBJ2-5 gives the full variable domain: DTGVSQNPRHKITKRGQNVTFRCDPISEHNRLYWYRQTLGQGPEFLTYFQNEAQLEKSRLLSDRFSAERPKGSFSTLEIQRTEQGDSAMYLCASSSPGLGRETQYFGPGTRLLVL.

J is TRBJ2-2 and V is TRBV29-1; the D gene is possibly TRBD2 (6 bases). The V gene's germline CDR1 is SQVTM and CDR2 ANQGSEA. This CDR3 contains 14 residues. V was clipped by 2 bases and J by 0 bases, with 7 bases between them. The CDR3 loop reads CSVEKRANTGELFF. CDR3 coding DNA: TGCAGCGTTGAAAAGCGGGCGAACACCGGGGAGCTGTTTTTT.

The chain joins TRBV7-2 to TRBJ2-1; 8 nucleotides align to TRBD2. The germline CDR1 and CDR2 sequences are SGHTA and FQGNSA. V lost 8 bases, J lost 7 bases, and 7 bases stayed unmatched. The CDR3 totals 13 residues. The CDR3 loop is CASRGLGGNEQFF. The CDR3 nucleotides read TGTGCCAGCCGGGGACTAGGTGGGAATGAGCAGTTCTTC.

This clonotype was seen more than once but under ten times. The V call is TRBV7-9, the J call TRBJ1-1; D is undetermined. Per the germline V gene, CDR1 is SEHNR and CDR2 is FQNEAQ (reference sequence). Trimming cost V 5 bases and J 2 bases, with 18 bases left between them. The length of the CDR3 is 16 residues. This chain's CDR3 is CASSPFPLMTNTEAFF. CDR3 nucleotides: TGTGCCAGCAGCCCCTTCCCCCTAATGACAAACACTGAAGCTTTCTTT.

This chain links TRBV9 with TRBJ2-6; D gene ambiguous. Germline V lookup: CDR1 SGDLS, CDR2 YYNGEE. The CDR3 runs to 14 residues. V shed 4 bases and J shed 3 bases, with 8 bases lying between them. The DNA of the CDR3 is TGTGCCAGCAGCCCTACCCTTGGGGCCAACGTCCTGACTTTC. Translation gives CASSPTLGANVLTF.

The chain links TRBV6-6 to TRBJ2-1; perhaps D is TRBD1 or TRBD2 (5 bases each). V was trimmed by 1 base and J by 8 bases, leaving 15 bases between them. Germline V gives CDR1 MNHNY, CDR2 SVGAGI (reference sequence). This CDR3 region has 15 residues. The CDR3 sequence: CASSYFAGRADEQFF. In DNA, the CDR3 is TGTGCCAGCAGTTACTTTGCGGGCAGGGCCGATGAGCAGTTCTTC.

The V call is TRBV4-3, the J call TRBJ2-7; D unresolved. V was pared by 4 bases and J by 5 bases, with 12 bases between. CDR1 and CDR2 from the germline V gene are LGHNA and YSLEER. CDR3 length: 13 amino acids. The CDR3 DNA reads TGCGCCAGCAGCCGAAACGTTGGAGACGAGCAGTACTTC. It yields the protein CASSRNVGDEQYF.

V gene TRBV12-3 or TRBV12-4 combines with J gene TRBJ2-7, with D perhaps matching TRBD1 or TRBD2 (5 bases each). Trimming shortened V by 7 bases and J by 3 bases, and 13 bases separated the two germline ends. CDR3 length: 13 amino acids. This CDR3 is CASTAGDHYEQYF. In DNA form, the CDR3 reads TGTGCCAGCACCGCTGGGGACCACTACGAGCAGTACTTC.

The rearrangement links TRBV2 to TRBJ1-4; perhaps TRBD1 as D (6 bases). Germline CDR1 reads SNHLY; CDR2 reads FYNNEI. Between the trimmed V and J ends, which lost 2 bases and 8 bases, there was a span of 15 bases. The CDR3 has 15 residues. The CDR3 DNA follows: TGTGCCAGCAGTGAAACCGGAGGGGGACGAGAAAAACTGTTTTTT. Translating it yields CASSETGGGREKLFF.

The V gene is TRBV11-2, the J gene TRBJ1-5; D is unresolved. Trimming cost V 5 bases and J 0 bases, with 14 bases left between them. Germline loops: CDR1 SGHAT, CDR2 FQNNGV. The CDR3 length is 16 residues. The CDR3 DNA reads TGTGCCAGCAGCGGCCACCAGGCGGATAGCAATCAGCCCCAGCATTTT. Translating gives CASSGHQADSNQPQHF. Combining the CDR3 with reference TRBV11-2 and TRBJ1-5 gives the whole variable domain EAGVAQSPRYKIIEKRQSVAFWCNPISGHATLYWYQQILGQGPKLLIQFQNNGVVDDSQLPKDRFSAERLKGVDSTLKIQPAKLEDSAVYLCASSGHQADSNQPQHFGDGTRLSIL.

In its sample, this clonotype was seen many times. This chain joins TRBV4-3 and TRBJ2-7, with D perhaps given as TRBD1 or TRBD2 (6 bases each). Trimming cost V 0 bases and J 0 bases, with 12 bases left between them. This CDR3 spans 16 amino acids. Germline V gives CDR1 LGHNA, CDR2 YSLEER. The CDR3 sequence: CASSQDRGGRSYEQYF. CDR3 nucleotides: TGCGCCAGCAGCCAAGATCGAGGGGGGCGCTCCTACGAGCAGTACTTC.

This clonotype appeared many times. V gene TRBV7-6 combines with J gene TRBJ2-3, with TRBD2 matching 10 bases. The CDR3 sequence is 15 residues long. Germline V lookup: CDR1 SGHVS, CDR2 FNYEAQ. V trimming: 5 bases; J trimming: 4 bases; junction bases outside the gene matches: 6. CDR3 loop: CASSPRTSGSDTQYF. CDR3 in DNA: TGTGCCAGCAGCCCGAGGACTAGCGGTTCAGATACGCAGTATTTT.

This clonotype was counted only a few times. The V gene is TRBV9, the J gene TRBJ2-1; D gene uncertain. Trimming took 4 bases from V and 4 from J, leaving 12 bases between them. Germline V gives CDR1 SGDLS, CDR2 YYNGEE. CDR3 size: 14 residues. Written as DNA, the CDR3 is TGTGCCAGCAGCTCCCTAGGGCAGTACAATGAGCAGTTCTTC. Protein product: CASSSLGQYNEQFF.